One T cell receptor beta chain is described in this entry. Its antigen is not yet known. Base qualities were left out, and no much larger clone turns up one base away. The junction carries 10 bases between V and J, which are trimmed by 0 bases and 6 bases respectively. Sequences SGDLS (CDR1) and YYNGEE (CDR2) are obtained from the germline V gene. Measured from the cysteine to the phenylalanine, the CDR3 is 13 residues long. This entry keeps only the CDR3 DNA: 39 bases, framed from base 1. Using the deep immunoSEQ assay, multiplex PCR amplified TCR CDR3 regions from genomic DNA. For each cell subset, the extracted genomic DNA was distributed evenly across all wells of several immunoSEQ 96-well plates, and each plate served as one replicate. For unsorted PBMC, each replicate PCR was loaded with about 270 ng genomic DNA, equivalent to 30,000 or so T cell genomes. Ten immunoSEQ deep assay plates were used to sequence unsorted PBMC genomic DNA. The purified libraries were quantified using a Qubit 3.0 fluorometer, sized with a Bioanalyzer 2100, and then quantified again using the KAPA Library Quantification kit. Each immunoSEQ 96-well plate was sequenced on its own single-read 150-cycle Illumina NextSeq 550 flow cell. Turning to the authors' computational methods: The immunoSEQ output contained only junctional sequences without quality scores, so filtering could not match that applied to full-length reads. To assign V/J genes and CDR3, sequences were annotated against IMGT germline references using PyIR, a Python wrapper for IgBLAST v1.9. Reads were filtered out if the reads had weak V/J assignments (E-value above 1e-6), no CDR3, stop codons, out-of-frame junctions, or ambiguous translated residues. V3J clonotypes were defined by identical inferred V gene, J gene, and CDR3 amino acid sequence. Percentage overlap between repertoires was computed as shared unique clonotypes divided by the size of the smaller repertoire. Three approaches were used to assess repertoire richness: RTK rarefaction, the Chao1 estimator, and Recon v2.1 estimates of unobserved clonotypes. Imported from immuneACCESS, the table was reduced by TCRdb to in-frame sequences with V and J called. These copies leave out some clones; in studies compared against another copy, an unresolved V gene accounts for under half, and the cause of the remainder is not known. V and J calls and clone size are as listed in that table; D and trimming were resolved from the DNA. This sample is represented by 450,000 to 500,000 clones; 78% of them were singletons. Of the sample, around 12% is held by the ten largest clones.

The sample comes from a study of shared clonotypes between healthy human individuals (dated by TCRdb to 2018 to 2020). Background for the entire study: A couple of women and a few men aged 18 to 49 years were included in the cohort. The study deeply sequenced blood TCR repertoires of about 5 healthy adults to estimate repertoire size and the extent of clonotype sharing between individuals. Libraries were prepared and TCR repertoires were sequenced by different laboratories using diverse techniques, in order to increase sequencing depth and limit assay-specific biases. Between about 0.85 and 9.5 billion PBMCs per donor were obtained by leukapheresis. Results and caveats for the whole study, not just this receptor: Based on pairwise subsampling, the degree of clonotype sharing among donors was expected to be affected by sequencing depth. Only blood was sampled, and tissue TCR repertoires likely differ from those in blood. Because the study included only a small number of donors, the genetic and exposure-history diversity represented was limited.

The donors were healthy, HIV-negative adults with no recently reported acute infections or vaccinations. Every donor was a Caucasian adult living in Nashville, Tennessee, USA. For unsorted samples, about 85 million PBMCs were counted and genomic DNA was extracted with the QIAamp DNA Blood Mini kit. Blood was obtained by leukapheresis, after which PBMCs were separated by Ficoll-Histopaque density gradient centrifugation and cryopreserved in liquid nitrogen vapor phase. The rearrangement combines TRBV9 with TRBJ2-7; no D segment can be confidently identified. Sequences were obtained from PBMCs. The sequence came from a woman aged 40 to 55 in good health. Some clones in this sample may be carry-over from other donors' samples. The CDR3 reads CASSVAGTLEQYF. In nucleotide form, the sequence is TGTGCCAGCAGCGTAGCCGGTACGCTCGAGCAGTACTTC.